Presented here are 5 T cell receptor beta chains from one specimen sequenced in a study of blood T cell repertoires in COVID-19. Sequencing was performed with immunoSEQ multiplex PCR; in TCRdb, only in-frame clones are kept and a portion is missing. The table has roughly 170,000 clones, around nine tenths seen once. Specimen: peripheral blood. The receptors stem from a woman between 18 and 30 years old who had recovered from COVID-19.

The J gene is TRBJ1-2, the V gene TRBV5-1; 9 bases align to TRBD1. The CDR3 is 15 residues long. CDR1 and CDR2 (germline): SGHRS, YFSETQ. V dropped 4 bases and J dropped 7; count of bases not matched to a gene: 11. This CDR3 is CASSGAGGQGAGYTF. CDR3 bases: TGCGCCAGCAGCGGGGCAGGGGGACAGGGCGCTGGCTACACCTTC.

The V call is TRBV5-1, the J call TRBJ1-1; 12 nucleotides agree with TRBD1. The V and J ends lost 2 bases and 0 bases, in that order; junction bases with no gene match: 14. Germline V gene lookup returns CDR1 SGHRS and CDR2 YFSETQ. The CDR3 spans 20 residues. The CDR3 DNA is TGCGCCAGCAGCTTTCTCCGGGACAGGGGGCAGTTAAGCATGAACACTGAAGCTTTCTTT. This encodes CASSFLRDRGQLSMNTEAFF. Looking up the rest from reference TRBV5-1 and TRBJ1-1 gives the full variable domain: KAGVTQTPRYLIKTRGQQVTLSCSPISGHRSVSWYQQTPGQGLQFLFEYFSETQRNKGNFPGRFSGRQFSNSRSEMNVSTLELGDSALYLCASSFLRDRGQLSMNTEAFFGQGTRLTVV.

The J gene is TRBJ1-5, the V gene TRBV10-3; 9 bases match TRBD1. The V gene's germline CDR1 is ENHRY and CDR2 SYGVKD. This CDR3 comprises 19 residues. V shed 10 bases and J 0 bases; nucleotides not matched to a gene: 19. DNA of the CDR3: TGTGCCAACCTACAGGGACAGGGTCCCCAAAAAGTTAGCAATCAGCCCCAGCATTTT. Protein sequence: CANLQGQGPQKVSNQPQHF.

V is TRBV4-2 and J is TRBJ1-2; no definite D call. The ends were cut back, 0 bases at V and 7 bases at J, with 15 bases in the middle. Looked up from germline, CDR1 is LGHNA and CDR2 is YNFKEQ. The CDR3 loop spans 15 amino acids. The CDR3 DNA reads TGTGCCAGCAGCCAAGAAGAAGGGAGTCTCGCTGGCTACACCTTC. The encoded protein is CASSQEEGSLAGYTF.

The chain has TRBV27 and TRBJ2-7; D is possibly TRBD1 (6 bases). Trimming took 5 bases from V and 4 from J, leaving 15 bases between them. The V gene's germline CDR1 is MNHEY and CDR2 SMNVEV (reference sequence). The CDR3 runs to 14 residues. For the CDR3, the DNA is TGTGCCAGCAGTCCCCTTGACAGGAGTTACGAGCAGTACTTC. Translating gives CASSPLDRSYEQYF.